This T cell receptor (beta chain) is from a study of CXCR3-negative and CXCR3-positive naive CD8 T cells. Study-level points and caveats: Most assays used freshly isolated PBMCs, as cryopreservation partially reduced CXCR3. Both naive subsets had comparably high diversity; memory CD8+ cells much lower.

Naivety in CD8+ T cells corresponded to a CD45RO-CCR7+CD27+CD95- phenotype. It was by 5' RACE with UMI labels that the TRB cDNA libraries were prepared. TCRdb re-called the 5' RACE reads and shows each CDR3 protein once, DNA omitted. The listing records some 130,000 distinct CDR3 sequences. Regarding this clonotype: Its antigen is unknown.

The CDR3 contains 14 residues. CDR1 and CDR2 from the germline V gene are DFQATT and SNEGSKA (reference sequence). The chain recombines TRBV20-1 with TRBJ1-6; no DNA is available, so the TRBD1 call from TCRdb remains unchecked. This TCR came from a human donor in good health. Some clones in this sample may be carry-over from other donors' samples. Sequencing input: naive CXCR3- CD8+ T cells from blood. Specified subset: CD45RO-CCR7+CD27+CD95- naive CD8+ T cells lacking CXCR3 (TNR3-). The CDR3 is CSASADRGISPLHF.